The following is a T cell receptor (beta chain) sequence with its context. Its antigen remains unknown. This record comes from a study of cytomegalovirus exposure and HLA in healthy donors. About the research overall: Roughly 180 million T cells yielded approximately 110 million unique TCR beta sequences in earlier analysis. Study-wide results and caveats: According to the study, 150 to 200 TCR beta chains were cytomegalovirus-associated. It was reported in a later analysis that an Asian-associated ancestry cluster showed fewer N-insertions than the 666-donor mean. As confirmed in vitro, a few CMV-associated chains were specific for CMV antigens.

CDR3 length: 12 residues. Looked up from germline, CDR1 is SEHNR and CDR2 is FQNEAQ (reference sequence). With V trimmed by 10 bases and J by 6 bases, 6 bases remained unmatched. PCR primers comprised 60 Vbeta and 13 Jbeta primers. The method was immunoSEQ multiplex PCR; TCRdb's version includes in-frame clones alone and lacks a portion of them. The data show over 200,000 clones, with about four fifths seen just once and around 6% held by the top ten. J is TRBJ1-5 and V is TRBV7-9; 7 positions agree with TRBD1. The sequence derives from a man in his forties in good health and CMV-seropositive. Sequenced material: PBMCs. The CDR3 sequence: CATFGTAQPQHF. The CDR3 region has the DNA TGTGCCACCTTCGGGACAGCTCAGCCCCAGCATTTT. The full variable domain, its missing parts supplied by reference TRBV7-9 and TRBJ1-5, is DTGVSQNPRHKITKRGQNVTFRCDPISEHNRLYWYRQTLGQGPEFLTYFQNEAQLEKSRLLSDRFSAERPKGSFSTLEIQRTEQGDSAMYLCATFGTAQPQHFGDGTRLSIL.